A single sample is the source of the 6 T cell receptor beta chains below, sequenced in a study of memory CD4+ T cells and cytomegalovirus serostatus. The sort gate was single viable CD3+CD4+CD8-CD45RO+ cells for memory CD4+ T cells. The repertoire was sequenced with immunoSEQ multiplex PCR; TCRdb's copy has only in-frame clones and lacks some. The table includes 64,000 or so clones, roughly three quarters detected once. Sequenced input: memory CD4+ T cells from blood. The receptor set was obtained from an adult in good health and CMV-seronegative.

This clone turned up a few times. The V and J genes are TRBV13 and TRBJ1-2; 12 bases align to TRBD1. This CDR3 spans 17 amino acids. From germline, CDR1 is PRHDT and CDR2 FYEKMQ (reference sequence). The V segment lost 5 bases and the J segment 4 bases; nucleotides outside the gene matches: 11. CDR3 sequence (DNA): TGTGCCAGCAGCCGACTCCCGGGACAGGGGGCGGGCTATGGCTACACCTTC. As protein: CASSRLPGQGAGYGYTF.

The V gene is TRBV4-2, the J gene TRBJ1-2, with 7 bases lining up with TRBD1. Unmatched junction bases numbered 7, after V lost 3 bases and J lost 0 bases. Germline V gene data show CDR1 as LGHNA and CDR2 as YNFKEQ. The CDR3 totals 16 residues. This CDR3 is CASSQNDREANYGYTF. For the CDR3, the DNA is TGTGCCAGCAGCCAGAACGACAGGGAAGCTAACTATGGCTACACCTTC.

The gene calls are TRBV2 and TRBJ2-1, with 7 bases matching TRBD1. The germline V gene has CDR1 SNHLY and CDR2 FYNNEI. The CDR3 has 12 amino acids. V lost 4 bases and J lost 9; bases outside the gene matches: 3. The CDR3 loop reads CASSGRQGEQFF. In DNA, the CDR3 is TGTGCCAGCAGTGGACGACAGGGTGAGCAGTTCTTC.

This chain connects TRBV6-5 to TRBJ2-3; perhaps TRBD2 as D (7 bases). This CDR3 has 15 amino acids. V was clipped by 7 bases and J by 7 bases, with 21 bases between them. Germline V lookup: CDR1 MNHEY, CDR2 SVGAGI. The CDR3 is CASIPGGSGSHTQYF. CDR3 coding DNA: TGTGCCAGCATTCCGGGGGGCTCCGGGTCACATACGCAGTATTTT.

The chain joins TRBV14 to TRBJ1-1, with no clear D. Germline CDR1 reads SGHDN; CDR2 reads FVKESK. V shed 0 bases and J shed 1 base, with 15 bases lying between them. The CDR3 consists of 17 residues. The CDR3 is CASSQEYRRTPNTEAFF. CDR3 nucleotide sequence: TGTGCCAGCAGCCAAGAGTATCGTAGAACTCCGAACACTGAAGCTTTCTTT.

This clone was detected only once. This rearrangement joins TRBV6-6 to TRBJ2-2; D is perhaps TRBD1 (6 bases). The V gene's germline CDR1 is MNHNY and CDR2 SVGAGI (reference sequence). V gave up 0 bases and J gave up 4 bases, with 6 bases separating them. This CDR3 is 14 amino acids long. The DNA for the CDR3 is TGTGCCAGCAGTTACTCAGGGGGCACCGGGGAGCTGTTTTTT. It yields the protein CASSYSGGTGELFF.